This is a list of T cell receptor beta chains from one sample in a study of long-term antiretroviral therapy in people with HIV. Assay: immunoSEQ multiplex PCR; the TCRdb copy retains only in-frame clones and omits some. There are about 12,000 clones in the sample; around 76% occur only once, and 15% to 20% lies in the top ten. Here the sequenced sample was unsorted PBMCs, taken about 8 years after starting antiretroviral therapy. These receptors all come from a man in his forties or fifties with HIV. Both conserved end residues are part of each CDR3. A D gene is named only where the DNA matches it firmly. The size field is filled for only some rows; it gives once, few, many or a size class.

TGCAGCGTTGACCCTCCCGGAAGAACTGAAGCTTTCTTT	CSVDPPGRTEAFF	.	TRBV29-1	TRBJ1-1	.
TGTGCCAGCAGCTTGGTAGCCGGGACTAGCGGGTTCTCGGTCACAGATACGCAGTATTTT	CASSLVAGTSGFSVTDTQYF	.	TRBV5-4	TRBJ2-3	TRBD2
TGCGCCAGCAGCCAACTACCGTCCCTAGGTCGGGTCAGATACGAGCAGTACTTC	CASSQLPSLGRVRYEQYF	.	TRBV4-1	TRBJ2-7	.
TGTGCCAGCAGTTACTCGAAGGCAGACGAGCAGTACTTC	CASSYSKADEQYF	.	TRBV6-5	TRBJ2-7	.
TGTGCCAGTAGTCCTCTAAGCGGGGTGACCTACGAGCAGTACTTC	CASSPLSGVTYEQYF	.	TRBV19	TRBJ2-7	TRBD2
TGTGCCAGCAGCCCGGTCGGACTAGCGGGCACAGATACGCAGTATTTT	CASSPVGLAGTDTQYF	few	TRBV4-2	TRBJ2-3	TRBD2
TGTGCCAGAAGTCCCCGGGGCGGGATTTTCTATAGCAATCAGCCCCAGCATTTT	CARSPRGGIFYSNQPQHF	once	TRBV5-3	TRBJ1-5	.
TGTGCCAGCTCACCACTCCTGACAGACCCCGACGCACGGGACGTTGATACTGAAGCTTTCTTT	CASSPLLTDPDARDVDTEAFF	.	TRBV18	TRBJ1-1	.
TGTGCCAGCAGTTACCAGGGACTCATCACCGGGGAGCTGTTTTTT	CASSYQGLITGELFF	.	TRBV6-6	TRBJ2-2	.
TGTGCCAGCAGTTCAGAGGGAGGAATTGGGGAAAAACTGTTTTTT	CASSSEGGIGEKLFF	.	TRBV6-5	TRBJ1-4	.
TGTGCCAGCAGTTGGATTGGGACTAGCTCTGGTGAGCAGTTCTTC	CASSWIGTSSGEQFF	.	TRBV27	TRBJ2-1	TRBD2
TGCAGTGCTACGCCGACAGCTGGCTACACCTTC	CSATPTAGYTF	.	TRBV20-1	TRBJ1-2	.
TGTGCCAGCAGTGAATACCAGGGGGCAACCTACGAGCAGTACTTC	CASSEYQGATYEQYF	few	TRBV2	TRBJ2-7	TRBD1
TGCAGCGTTGTGGGCCCCACTGAAGCTTTCTTT	CSVVGPTEAFF	.	TRBV29-1	TRBJ1-1	.
TGTGCCAGCAGCTTGGAGGCGTTTGGCACAGATACGCAGTATTTT	CASSLEAFGTDTQYF	.	TRBV5-6	TRBJ2-3	.
TGTGCCAGCAGCGACGGACGGGGTGCCTACTCCGAGCAGTACTTC	CASSDGRGAYSEQYF	.	TRBV9	TRBJ2-7	.
TGTGCCTGGACCACCTCCCAGGGTGATGGCTACACCTTC	CAWTTSQGDGYTF	.	TRBV30	TRBJ1-2	.